This TCR beta chain was identified during a study of long-term antiretroviral therapy in people with HIV. Overall study findings and caveats: Clones that had undergone expansion before ART prevailed in the repertoire throughout all time points. Specimens of blood were obtained during about 2004 to 2018, possibly under older ART regimens.

The length of the CDR3 is 16 residues. Germline trimming cut 1 base from V and 7 bases from J; bases unmatched to any gene: 7. Germline values: CDR1 MNHEY, CDR2 SMNVEV (reference sequence). Each contributor possessed a minimum of one pre-ART and a minimum of two post-ART PBMC samples. Points on this clone: Its matching antigen is unknown.

Assay version v3.0 of immunoSEQ was used, and it was run at survey level. TCRdb's copy holds only in-frame clones and misses some; the assay was immunoSEQ multiplex PCR. The profile shows about 27,000 clones, about 82% of them singletons. Sequenced here: unsorted PBMCs, sampled 0.8 years before starting antiretroviral therapy. V usage is TRBV27 and J usage is TRBJ2-1; TRBD2 agrees at 10 bases. The origin of this receptor is a man aged 18 to 29 with HIV. In DNA form, the CDR3 reads TGTGCCAGCAGTTTATATCTAGCGGGAGTTATAAATGAGCAGTTCTTC. This translates into CASSLYLAGVINEQFF.